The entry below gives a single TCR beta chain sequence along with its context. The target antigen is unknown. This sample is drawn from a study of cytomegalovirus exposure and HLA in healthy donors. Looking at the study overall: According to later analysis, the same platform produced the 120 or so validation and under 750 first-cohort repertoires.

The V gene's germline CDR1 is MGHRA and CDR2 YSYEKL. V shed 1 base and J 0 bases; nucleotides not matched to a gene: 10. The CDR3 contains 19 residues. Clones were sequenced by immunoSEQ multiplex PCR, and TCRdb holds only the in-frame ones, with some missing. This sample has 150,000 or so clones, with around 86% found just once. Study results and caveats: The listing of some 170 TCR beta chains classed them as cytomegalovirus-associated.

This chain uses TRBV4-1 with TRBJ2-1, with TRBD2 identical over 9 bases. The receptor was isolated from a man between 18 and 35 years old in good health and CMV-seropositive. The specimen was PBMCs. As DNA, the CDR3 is TGCGCCAGCAGCCAAGTTTATTCTAGCGGGGCGAGCTCCTACAATGAGCAGTTCTTC. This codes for CASSQVYSSGASSYNEQFF.